Each of the 8 T cell receptor beta chains below was sequenced from the same sample in a study of blood T cells in healthy people across ages. Primed by a sample-barcoded 5' primer and a J-beta primer mix, a second PCR proceeded for about 6 to 11 cycles. TCRdb reanalysed the 5' RACE reads using MiXCR and keeps one entry per CDR3 protein. The table has roughly 1,300,000 distinct CDR3 sequences, approximately 63% seen once. The sequenced sample was blood. The receptor source for this set is a man aged 18-30 years in good health.

J is TRBJ2-1 and V is TRBV3-1; tentatively, D is TRBD1 or TRBD2 (5 bases each). CDR1 is LGHDT, CDR2 YNNKEL, per germline (reference sequence). The length of the CDR3 is 13 residues. Trimming stripped 3 bases from V and 10 bases from J, with 13 bases between. The DNA of the CDR3 is TGTGCCAGCAGCCAGGGACCTCGCAAGGAGCAGTTCTTC. This gives the protein CASSQGPRKEQFF.

This clonotype showed up just once. The chain uses TRBV3-1 and TRBJ2-7; D is uncertain. CDR1 and CDR2 (germline): LGHDT, YNNKEL (reference sequence). Trimming left V 1 base short and J 3 bases short, with 16 bases between. The length of the CDR3 is 16 residues. CDR3 loop: CASSQGSAPTNYEQYF. The CDR3, as DNA: TGTGCCAGCAGCCAAGGCTCCGCTCCTACTAACTACGAGCAGTACTTC.

The V and J genes are TRBV5-1 and TRBJ2-1, with D possibly called TRBD1 or TRBD2 (5 bases each). The CDR3 length is 16 residues. Germline-derived CDR1 and CDR2 are SGHRS and YFSETQ. The V end lost 4 bases, the J end lost 11 bases, and 25 bases lay between the germline ends. CDR3 DNA sequence: TGCGCCAGCAGCCTTGATACGGGACGGAGTTACAACAAGCAGTTCTTC. This encodes CASSLDTGRSYNKQFF.

The chain links TRBV4-3 to TRBJ2-4; 9 bases are shared with TRBD1. Germline V lookup: CDR1 LGHNA, CDR2 YSLEER. V shed 0 bases and J 13 bases; nucleotides not matched to a gene: 16. The CDR3 extends over 17 amino acids. The DNA for the CDR3 is TGCGCCAGCAGCCAAGATTCGGGGGGACAGGGATATCAAAAGCAGTACTTC. Its protein product is CASSQDSGGQGYQKQYF.

The chain carries TRBV6-6 and TRBJ1-4, with D unresolved. V shed 2 bases and J shed 8 bases, with 6 bases lying between them. Germline CDR1 and CDR2: MNHNY and SVGAGI (reference sequence). There are 12 residues in the CDR3. This CDR3 is CASSYVMEKLFF. The DNA of the CDR3 is TGTGCCAGCAGTTACGTTATGGAAAAACTGTTTTTT.

This clonotype was observed a single time. The junction and the germline gene differ at one end; a read error may be behind it. The CDR3 bases are TGCAGCATTGAAACAGGTAGCTCCTACAATGAGCAGTTCTTC. Its protein is CSIETGSSYNEQFF. The chain is built from TRBV29-1 and TRBJ2-1, with TRBD1 as a possible D gene (5 bases). The CDR3 covers 14 residues. Per the germline V gene, CDR1 is SQVTM and CDR2 is ANQGSEA.

The gene calls are TRBV27 and TRBJ2-1; 12 bases match TRBD2. V lost 3 bases to trimming and J lost 4 bases; unmatched junction nucleotides: 7. Per germline, CDR1 MNHEY and CDR2 SMNVEV (reference sequence). The CDR3 runs 17 residues. The CDR3 reads CASSFMGGTSGYNEQFF. The CDR3 region has the DNA TGTGCCAGCAGTTTCATGGGGGGGACTAGCGGGTACAATGAGCAGTTCTTC.

V is TRBV20-1 and J is TRBJ2-5; D is uncertain. The CDR3 runs 12 residues. Germline V gene lookup returns CDR1 DFQATT and CDR2 SNEGSKA (reference sequence). V was clipped by 0 bases and J by 0 bases, with 2 bases between them. CDR3 in DNA: TGCAGTGCTAGAGAAGACCAAGAGACCCAGTACTTC. Its translation: CSAREDQETQYF.